There are a few counts of the clone carrying this TCR beta chain. Its antigen remains unidentified. Unmatched junction bases numbered 11, after V lost 6 bases and J lost 2 bases. CDR1 and CDR2 from the germline V gene are MNHNS and SASEGT. The CDR3 contains 16 residues. TCRdb reanalysed the RT-PCR reads using MiXCR and keeps one entry per CDR3 protein. The sample includes hundreds of thousands of distinct CDR3 sequences, around 13% of them seen just once. This record comes from a study of response to subunit inactivated influenza vaccine. Overall study findings and caveats: The authors offered the suggestion that each seasonal influenza vaccination recruits few new T cells.

This chain joins TRBV6-1 and TRBJ2-3, with 7 positions matching TRBD1. The sequence derives from a man aged 50 to 60 who received an inactivated influenza vaccine. The sequencing used PBMCs from blood, collected around two weeks before vaccination. CDR3: CASSRSDRVLTDTQYF. The CDR3 coding sequence is TGTGCCAGCAGCCGATCCGACAGGGTCCTCACAGATACGCAGTATTTT.